The 30 T cell receptor beta chains given below trace back to one sample, sequenced in a study of STAT3 mutations in large granular lymphocyte leukemia. Their antigen targets remain unknown. Findings of the study overall: In T-cell large granular lymphocyte leukemia, about half of patients showed multiple immunodominant subclonotypes.

Profiling relied on immunoSEQ multiplex PCR, and the TCRdb table lists in-frame clones only, not all of them. Found here are approximately 27,000 clones, 65% to 80% of them singletons; the top ten hold approximately 30%. Sequencing was carried out using peripheral blood mononuclear cells. The receptors come from a woman aged 50 to 60 with T-cell large granular lymphocyte leukemia. Some clones in this sample may be carry-over from other donors' samples.

The CDR3 region is CASSREQRNTEAFF. The CDR3 bases are TGTGCCAGCAGCCGAGAGCAGAGGAACACTGAAGCTTTCTTT. The genes are TRBV7-2 and TRBJ1-1; no firm D call. The germline CDR1 and CDR2 sequences are SGHTA and FQGNSA. The CDR3 is made up of 14 amino acids. Deletions cut 5 bases from V and 1 base from J, with 11 bases between.

In its sample, this clone was seen once. The CDR3 sequence is CASSEAPDRVGYGYTF. Here the CDR3 DNA reads TGTGCCAGCAGTGAAGCGCCCGACAGGGTGGGCTATGGCTACACCTTC. This rearrangement joins TRBV6-1 to TRBJ1-2; 7 bases agree with TRBD1. J lost 4 bases, V lost 0 bases, and 8 bases had no gene match. The CDR3 consists of 16 residues. Looked up from germline, CDR1 is MNHNS and CDR2 is SASEGT.

This rearrangement joins TRBV7-3 to TRBJ2-5; D call uncertain. Per the germline V gene, CDR1 is SGHTA and CDR2 is FQGTGA. This CDR3 has 15 amino acids. Trimming left V 1 base short and J 5 bases short, with 14 bases between. The CDR3 DNA reads TGTGCCAGCAGCTTAAGCGGCCACCGTGGGGAGACCCAGTACTTC. It is translated as CASSLSGHRGETQYF.

The chain employs TRBV5-4 and TRBJ2-3; 7 nucleotides match TRBD2. The CDR3 is 14 residues long. Germline lookup yields CDR1 SGHNT and CDR2 YYREEE (reference sequence). Trimming cost V 5 bases and J 2 bases; bases outside gene matches: 5. CDR3 in DNA: TGTGCCAGCAGGAAGGGAGGGTTCACAGATACGCAGTATTTT. This gives the protein CASRKGGFTDTQYF.

The chain links TRBV29-1 to TRBJ1-2, with TRBD1 matching 8 bases. Germline-derived CDR1 and CDR2 are SQVTM and ANQGSEA. The CDR3 has 12 amino acids. In DNA, the CDR3 is TGCAGTGGGCTCGACAGGGGAATTGGCTACACCTTC. Translation: CSGLDRGIGYTF.

This rearrangement joins TRBV19 to TRBJ2-3, with TRBD1 matching over 7 bases. Germline lookup yields CDR1 LNHDA and CDR2 SQIVND (reference sequence). The CDR3 consists of 16 residues. Losses at the gene ends were 1 base for V and 1 base for J; bases not matched to a gene: 5. In DNA, the CDR3 is TGTGCCAGTAGTATAGGTGGGACAGCTCGCACAGATACGCAGTATTTT. Translated, it gives CASSIGGTARTDTQYF.

Here the CDR3 reads CASSVGITYEQYF. CDR3 nucleotide sequence: TGTGCCAGTAGTGTCGGGATCACCTACGAGCAGTACTTC. The chain carries TRBV19 and TRBJ2-7, with D perhaps matching TRBD2 (5 bases). The CDR3 spans 13 residues. The germline V gene encodes CDR1 LNHDA and CDR2 SQIVND (reference sequence). With 5 bases removed from V and 2 bases from J, the gap between germline ends came to 10 bases. The complete variable domain, with remaining parts taken from reference TRBV19 and TRBJ2-7, reads DGGITQSPKYLFRKEGQNVTLSCEQNLNHDAMYWYRQDPGQGLRLIYYSQIVNDFQKGDIAEGYSVSREKKESFPLTVTSAQKNPTAFYLCASSVGITYEQYFGPGTRLTVT.

For the CDR3, the DNA is TGCGCCAGCAGCCCCCCGACAGGGAGGGAGACCCAGTACTTC. This sequence encodes CASSPPTGRETQYF. The V gene is TRBV5-1, the J gene TRBJ2-5; D is perhaps TRBD1 (7 bases). The ends were cut back, 4 bases at V and 5 bases at J, with 15 bases in the middle. This CDR3 is 14 amino acids long. Germline CDR1 is SGHRS and CDR2 is YFSETQ.

The rearrangement uses TRBV5-1 and TRBJ2-7; 7 bases agree with TRBD1. Germline V gene lookup returns CDR1 SGHRS and CDR2 YFSETQ. The CDR3 is 13 residues long. The junction had 2 bases not matched to a gene; V was cut back by 1 base and J by 4 bases. For the CDR3, the DNA is TGCGCCAGCAGCTTGCAGGGACAGTACGAGCAGTACTTC. It is translated as CASSLQGQYEQYF. Full variable domain (missing parts from reference TRBV5-1 and TRBJ2-7): KAGVTQTPRYLIKTRGQQVTLSCSPISGHRSVSWYQQTPGQGLQFLFEYFSETQRNKGNFPGRFSGRQFSNSRSEMNVSTLELGDSALYLCASSLQGQYEQYFGPGTRLTVT.

The rearrangement uses TRBV19 and TRBJ1-5; D perhaps matches TRBD1 (5 bases). Trimming cost V 6 bases and J 4 bases, with 10 bases left between them. Germline lookup yields CDR1 LNHDA and CDR2 SQIVND (reference sequence). The CDR3 extends over 13 amino acids. The CDR3 protein is CASSGHRNQPQHF. The DNA of the CDR3 is TGTGCCAGTAGCGGACACCGTAATCAGCCCCAGCATTTT.

This clone was detected only a few times. This chain connects TRBV27 to TRBJ2-3; D not resolved. The V gene lost 3 bases and the J gene lost 6 bases, with 10 bases spanning the gap. Germline V gene lookup returns CDR1 MNHEY and CDR2 SMNVEV (reference sequence). CDR3 size: 13 residues. For the CDR3, the DNA is TGTGCCAGCAGTTTTCAGAAAATGGATACGCAGTATTTT. It encodes CASSFQKMDTQYF.

The rearrangement uses TRBV4-2 and TRBJ1-1; 7 nucleotides agree with TRBD1. Germline V gene data show CDR1 as LGHNA and CDR2 as YNFKEQ. V lost 5 bases and J lost 0; bases outside the gene matches: 12. This CDR3 is 17 amino acids long. Here the CDR3 reads CASSLGGGGWLNTEAFF. In DNA, the CDR3 is TGTGCCAGCAGCTTAGGAGGGGGCGGGTGGCTGAACACTGAAGCTTTCTTT.

The genes are TRBV29-1 and TRBJ1-2; weak D call: TRBD1 (5 bases). The germline gives CDR1 SQVTM, CDR2 ANQGSEA. This CDR3 has 10 amino acids. Trimming left V 7 bases short and J 8 bases short, with 11 bases between. The chain's CDR3 is CSAAQEGYTF. CDR3 nucleotide sequence: TGCAGCGCCGCACAGGAGGGCTACACCTTC.

This sequence joins TRBV5-1 and TRBJ2-7; TRBD2 matches 14 bases. Germline assignment: CDR1 SGHRS and CDR2 YFSETQ. There are 17 residues in the CDR3. V trimming: 4 bases; J trimming: 3 bases; junction bases outside the gene matches: 9. For the CDR3, the DNA is TGCGCCAGCAGCACACTTGGACTAGCGGGAGGTTTCTACGAGCAGTACTTC. Encoded protein: CASSTLGLAGGFYEQYF.

There are a few counts of this clone. V and J are TRBV7-9 and TRBJ1-5, with no clear D. The CDR3 spans 13 residues. V lost 8 bases to trimming and J lost 1 base, with 9 bases between them. Germline V lookup: CDR1 SEHNR, CDR2 FQNEAQ (reference sequence). The CDR3 DNA follows: TGTGCCAGCGGCCAGGAGAGCAATCAGCCCCAGCATTTT. It yields the protein CASGQESNQPQHF.

By proportion, this clone is medium-sized. V and J are TRBV14 and TRBJ1-2; 8 bases map to TRBD1. Germline CDR1 SGHDN, CDR2 FVKESK. After removal of 4 bases from V and 8 bases from J, the junction contained 15 bases not matched to a gene. The CDR3 runs to 16 residues. The CDR3 region is CASSPARRQGAEGYTF. The CDR3 nucleotides read TGTGCCAGCAGCCCGGCACGCCGCCAGGGGGCGGAAGGCTACACCTTC.

J is TRBJ2-5 and V is TRBV30; D is unresolved. Germline assignment: CDR1 GTSNPN and CDR2 SVGIG (reference sequence). Trimming removed 0 bases from V and 4 bases from J, with 3 bases in between. The CDR3 runs 11 residues. The CDR3 sequence: CAWSVRETQYF. CDR3 coding DNA: TGTGCCTGGAGTGTACGAGAGACCCAGTACTTC.

The chain's CDR3 is CAWSSTSSRAGELFF. The CDR3, as DNA: TGTGCCTGGAGCTCGACTAGCAGTAGGGCCGGGGAGCTGTTTTTT. The chain employs TRBV30 and TRBJ2-2; the match to TRBD2 covers 7 bases. There are 15 residues in the CDR3. With 3 bases clipped from V and 6 bases from J, the junction kept 10 bases outside the gene matches. The germline CDR1 and CDR2 sequences are GTSNPN and SVGIG (reference sequence).

The genes are TRBV7-2 and TRBJ1-4; 9 bases align to TRBD1. Germline loops: CDR1 SGHTA, CDR2 FQGNSA. The CDR3 runs 14 residues. The V segment lost 1 base and the J segment 11 bases; nucleotides outside the gene matches: 5. This CDR3 reads CASSLDGTGTKLFF. As DNA, the CDR3 is TGTGCCAGCAGCTTAGATGGGACAGGGACTAAACTGTTTTTT.

The chain couples TRBV7-8 to TRBJ2-7, with a weak D call TRBD1 (6 bases). Germline V lookup: CDR1 SGHVS, CDR2 FQNEAQ. V lost 6 bases, J lost 3 bases, and 21 bases lay in between. This CDR3 has 16 residues. CDR3 in amino acids: CASSQTQGRGLYEQYF. The CDR3 DNA is TGTGCCAGCAGTCAGACACAGGGACGGGGCCTCTACGAGCAGTACTTC.

The chain is built from TRBV25-1 and TRBJ2-7, with TRBD1 matching 9 bases. Germline V gives CDR1 MGHDK, CDR2 SYGVNS. The V and J ends lost 3 bases and 7 bases, in that order; junction bases with no gene match: 7. CDR3 length equals 14 residues. The CDR3: CASSDPGTGQEQYF. CDR3 nucleotides: TGTGCCAGCAGTGACCCCGGGACAGGGCAGGAGCAGTACTTC.

This chain joins TRBV7-9 and TRBJ2-5, with TRBD1 matching 11 bases. Germline trimming cut 5 bases from V and 3 bases from J; bases unmatched to any gene: 14. Germline assignment: CDR1 SEHNR and CDR2 FQNEAQ (reference sequence). The CDR3 spans 18 residues. CDR3 sequence reads: CASSLRSIRDRGEETQYF. The CDR3 region has the DNA TGTGCCAGCAGCCTGAGATCCATCCGGGACAGGGGGGAAGAGACCCAGTACTTC.

The CDR3 region is CASRESGTGGAGRYTF. In DNA form, the CDR3 reads TGTGCCAGCAGAGAGAGCGGGACAGGGGGGGCAGGGCGCTACACCTTC. The chain joins TRBV28 to TRBJ1-2; TRBD1 agrees at 11 bases. Germline loops: CDR1 MDHEN, CDR2 SYDVKM. V dropped 6 bases and J dropped 9; count of bases not matched to a gene: 15. The CDR3 is made up of 16 amino acids.

This clone was seen more than once but under ten times. This chain connects TRBV2 to TRBJ2-7; 7 bases fit TRBD2. This CDR3 comprises 14 residues. Per germline, CDR1 SNHLY and CDR2 FYNNEI. The trim removed 5 bases at V and 2 bases at J, leaving 6 bases unmatched. CDR3 in amino acids: CASSSRLATYEQYF. The CDR3 DNA follows: TGTGCCAGCAGTTCGAGACTAGCAACCTACGAGCAGTACTTC.

This clone was recorded only once. V gene TRBV7-9 combines with J gene TRBJ2-3; 14 bases map to TRBD2. This CDR3 has 16 residues. Germline V gene sequence: CDR1 SEHNR, CDR2 FQNEAQ (reference sequence). V dropped 5 bases and J dropped 4; count of bases not matched to a gene: 5. The CDR3: CASSLGTSGRSDTQYF. CDR3 DNA sequence: TGTGCCAGCAGCCTGGGGACTAGCGGGAGATCAGATACGCAGTATTTT.

This clone appeared once. The rearrangement uses TRBV28 and TRBJ2-1; 7 bases are shared with TRBD2. Germline V lookup: CDR1 MDHEN, CDR2 SYDVKM. This CDR3 comprises 15 residues. With V trimmed by 7 bases and J by 4 bases, 10 bases remained unmatched. As DNA, the CDR3 is TGTGCCAGCACCACCGGGACTACCAATTACAATGAGCAGTTCTTC. Its protein is CASTTGTTNYNEQFF.

The table lists this clone with a few counts. The chain employs TRBV18 and TRBJ2-7, with D possibly being TRBD2 (6 bases). V was pared by 6 bases and J by 6 bases, with 15 bases between. The CDR3 runs to 13 residues. Germline V gene data show CDR1 as KGHSH and CDR2 as LQKENI. In DNA form, the CDR3 reads TGTGCCAGCTCCTCAAAGGGAGGATTCGAGCAGTACTTC. This translates into CASSSKGGFEQYF.

This sequence joins TRBV23-1 and TRBJ1-3, with a possible D match to TRBD1 (5 bases). TRBV23-1 is an ORF for which the function is uncertain. This CDR3 has 17 amino acids. V was cut by 2 bases and J by 2 bases, with 16 bases left in between. CDR3 amino acids: CASSQRGGGDAGNTIYF. CDR3 DNA: TGCGCCAGCAGTCAACGCGGCGGAGGGGATGCTGGAAACACCATATATTTT.

V and J are TRBV19 and TRBJ1-2; no firm D call. Trimming removed 4 bases from V and 8 bases from J, with 8 bases in between. CDR3 length: 11 residues. Germline V gene sequence: CDR1 LNHDA, CDR2 SQIVND (reference sequence). CDR3 sequence: CASSTLGGYTF. CDR3 nucleotide sequence: TGTGCCAGTAGTACCCTGGGAGGCTACACCTTC. The full variable domain, in which reference TRBV19 and TRBJ1-2 provide the parts outside the CDR3, is DGGITQSPKYLFRKEGQNVTLSCEQNLNHDAMYWYRQDPGQGLRLIYYSQIVNDFQKGDIAEGYSVSREKKESFPLTVTSAQKNPTAFYLCASSTLGGYTFGSGTRLTVV.

The V and J genes are TRBV30 and TRBJ2-1, with TRBD1 matching over 9 bases. This CDR3 region has 16 residues. The V and J ends lost 4 bases and 7 bases, in that order; junction bases with no gene match: 14. Germline V CDR1 and CDR2: GTSNPN, SVGIG (reference sequence). The CDR3 loop reads CAWTKSGTGHLNEQFF. The CDR3, as DNA: TGTGCCTGGACCAAGTCCGGGACAGGGCACCTGAATGAGCAGTTCTTC.